These T cell receptor beta chains were read from a single sample in a study of T cells after somatic rescue of genetic block. Generated by immunoSEQ multiplex PCR, the TCRdb table keeps only in-frame clones and is missing some. Of 95,000 to 120,000 clones listed, about 89% were seen once; the top ten hold roughly 1.5%. Sequenced material: peripheral blood mononuclear cells (PBMCs). The receptors shown here come from a woman in her late teens or twenties. CDR3s include the opening cysteine and the closing phenylalanine or tryptophan. D genes are given only for firm matches. A clone size is listed for some rows: how often the clone was seen (once, few, many), or a class if it is expanded.

TRBD1,.,TRBJ2-3,TRBV6-4,TGTGCCAGCAGTGACTCGGGGACAGGCTCAGATACGCAGTATTTT,CASSDSGTGSDTQYF
TRBD1,.,TRBJ1-2,TRBV7-9,TGTGCCAGCAGCTCGACCGGGACAGGGATTTGGGAAGGCTACACCTTC,CASSSTGTGIWEGYTF
.,.,TRBJ1-5,TRBV7-9,TGTGCCAGCAGCTTCAAAGGGATTGATCAGCCCCAGCATTTT,CASSFKGIDQPQHF
.,.,TRBJ1-5,TRBV10-3,TGTGCCACCCGAAGGGAAGGCAATCAGCCCCAGCATTTT,CATRREGNQPQHF
TRBD2,.,TRBJ2-3,TRBV4-1,TGCGCCAGCAGCCAAGAACTAGCGGTCACAGATACGCAGTATTTT,CASSQELAVTDTQYF
.,.,TRBJ2-5,TRBV4-1,TGCGCCAGCAGCCAAGGCGTAGTCGGCGGAGAGACCCAGTACTTC,CASSQGVVGGETQYF
.,.,TRBJ2-2,TRBV6-1,TGTGCCAGCGACTTCTTCACCGGGGAGCTGTTTTTT,CASDFFTGELFF
.,.,TRBJ1-1,TRBV4-3,TGCGCCAGCAGCCGACAGGTGGGCACTGAAGCTTTCTTT,CASSRQVGTEAFF
TRBD2,.,TRBJ2-2,TRBV9,TGTGCCAGCAGCCCCACTGGCGGGGGGCCCGGGGAGCTGTTTTTT,CASSPTGGGPGELFF
.,.,TRBJ2-3,TRBV30,TGTGCATGGAAAAGGGGGGGTTATACAGATACGCAGTATTTT,CAWKRGGYTDTQYF
TRBD2,.,TRBJ2-3,TRBV6-1,TGTGCCAGCATAGATGGGACTAGTAAAGGTGATACGCAGTATTTT,CASIDGTSKGDTQYF
TRBD1,.,TRBJ1-5,TRBV5-8,TGTGCCAGCAGCAGAGGACAGGGGCCCTCTAATCAGCCCCAGCATTTT,CASSRGQGPSNQPQHF
TRBD2,.,TRBJ2-5,TRBV7-2,TGTGCCAGCAGCCCCCAGCGGGGGGTAGGAGAGACCCAGTACTTC,CASSPQRGVGETQYF
TRBD1,.,TRBJ1-2,TRBV19,TGTGCCAGTAGTCCCAGACAGGGTTTAGATGGCTACACCTTC,CASSPRQGLDGYTF
.,few,TRBJ1-5,TRBV30,TGTGCCTGGAGTTACAGTCGGGGCAATCAGCCCCAGCATTTT,CAWSYSRGNQPQHF
TRBD1,.,TRBJ1-4,TRBV19,TGTGCCAGTAGTATCCCTGGACAGGGCCTGGCTAATGAAAAACTGTTTTTT,CASSIPGQGLANEKLFF
.,.,TRBJ1-1,TRBV7-9,TGTGCCAGCAGCACCGACATCGACACTGAAGCTTTCTTT,CASSTDIDTEAFF
TRBD2,.,TRBJ2-1,TRBV30,TGTGCCTCCTCCCACGCGGGGGGGCCAGGTGAGCAGTTCTTC,CASSHAGGPGEQFF
.,.,TRBJ1-2,TRBV5-6,TGTGCCAGCAGCTTGGCCTCCACAAACTATGGCTACACCTTC,CASSLASTNYGYTF
TRBD2,.,TRBJ2-3,TRBV19,TGTGCCTCTCGGGACCAGCGGGGAGAGTCGGATACGCAGTATTTT,CASRDQRGESDTQYF
.,.,TRBJ2-5,TRBV21-1,TGTGCCAGCAGCAAATTGACCTTTGGGGGAACCCAGTACTTC,CASSKLTFGGTQYF
TRBD2,.,TRBJ2-7,TRBV18,TGTGCCAGCTCACCATTTCTAACTAGCGGGGACAAGACCTACGAGCAGTACTTC,CASSPFLTSGDKTYEQYF
TRBD1,.,TRBJ2-1,TRBV28,TGTGCCAGCAGTTTCTGGAGGACAGGGGGATACAATGAGCAGTTCTTC,CASSFWRTGGYNEQFF
TRBD1,few,TRBJ1-1,TRBV19,TGTGCCAGTATCATGGGGACAGGGAAAGTCACTGAAGCTTTCTTT,CASIMGTGKVTEAFF
TRBD1,.,TRBJ1-2,TRBV6-6,TGTGCCAGCAGATCTGGGACAGGGAACTATGGCTACACCTTC,CASRSGTGNYGYTF
.,.,TRBJ1-1,TRBV5-1,TGCGCCAGCAGCTTTTCAGGGGTCCTTACTGAAGCTTTCTTT,CASSFSGVLTEAFF
.,.,TRBJ2-1,TRBV25-1,TGTGCCAGCAGCTTTGGGGGGAGCTACAATGAGCAGTTCTTC,CASSFGGSYNEQFF
.,.,TRBJ1-4,TRBV25-1,TGTGCCAGCAGTGAGTGGGAGGGTGAAAAACTGTTTTTT,CASSEWEGEKLFF
.,.,TRBJ1-5,TRBV6-1,TGTGCCAGCAGTGAGGGCAGGTCGGGCAATCAGCCCCAGCATTTT,CASSEGRSGNQPQHF